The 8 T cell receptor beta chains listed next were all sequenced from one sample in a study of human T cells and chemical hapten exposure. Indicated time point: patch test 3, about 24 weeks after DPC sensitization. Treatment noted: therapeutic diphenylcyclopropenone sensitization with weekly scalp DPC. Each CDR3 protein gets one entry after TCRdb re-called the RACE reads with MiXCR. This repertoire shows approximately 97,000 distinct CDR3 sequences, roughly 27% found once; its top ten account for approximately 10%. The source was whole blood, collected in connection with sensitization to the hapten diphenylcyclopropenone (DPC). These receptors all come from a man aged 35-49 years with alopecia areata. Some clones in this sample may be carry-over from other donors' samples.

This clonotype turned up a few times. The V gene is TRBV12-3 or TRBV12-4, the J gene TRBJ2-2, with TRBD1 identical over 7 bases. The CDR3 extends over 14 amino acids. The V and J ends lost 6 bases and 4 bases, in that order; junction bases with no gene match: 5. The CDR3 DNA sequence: TGTGCCAGCAGCCTGACAGGGATCACCGGGGAGCTGTTTTTT. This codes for CASSLTGITGELFF.

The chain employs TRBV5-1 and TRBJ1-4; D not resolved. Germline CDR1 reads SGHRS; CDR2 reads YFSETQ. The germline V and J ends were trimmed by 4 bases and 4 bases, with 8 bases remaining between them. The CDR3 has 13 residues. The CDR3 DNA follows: TGCGCCAGCAGCACGGAACGTAATGAAAAACTGTTTTTT. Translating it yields CASSTERNEKLFF.

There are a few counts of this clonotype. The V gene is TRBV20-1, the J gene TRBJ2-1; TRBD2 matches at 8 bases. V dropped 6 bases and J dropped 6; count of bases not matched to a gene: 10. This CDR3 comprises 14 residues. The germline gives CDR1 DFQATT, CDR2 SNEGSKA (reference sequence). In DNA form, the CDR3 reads TGCAGTGCCCGCTGGCTAGCGGGCGCCAATGAGCAGTTCTTC. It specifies CSARWLAGANEQFF.

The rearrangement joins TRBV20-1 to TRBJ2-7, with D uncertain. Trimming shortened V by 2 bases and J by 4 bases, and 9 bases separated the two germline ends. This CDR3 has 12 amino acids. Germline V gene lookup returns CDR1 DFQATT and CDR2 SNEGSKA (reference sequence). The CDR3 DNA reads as TGCAGTGCTAGACGACTGGAGTACGAGCAGTACTTC. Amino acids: CSARRLEYEQYF.

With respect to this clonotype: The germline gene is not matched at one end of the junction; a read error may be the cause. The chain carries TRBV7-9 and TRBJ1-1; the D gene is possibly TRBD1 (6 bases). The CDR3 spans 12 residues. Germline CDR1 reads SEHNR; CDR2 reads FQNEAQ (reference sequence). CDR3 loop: CASSSGTPEAFF. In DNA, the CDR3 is TGTGCCAGCAGCTCGGGGACACCTGAGGCTTTCTTT.

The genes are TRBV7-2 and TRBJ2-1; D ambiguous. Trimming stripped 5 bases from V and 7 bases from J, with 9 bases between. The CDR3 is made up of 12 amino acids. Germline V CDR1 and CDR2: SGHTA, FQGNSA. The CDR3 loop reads CASSQERNEQFF. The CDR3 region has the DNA TGTGCCAGCAGCCAGGAGAGGAATGAGCAGTTCTTC.

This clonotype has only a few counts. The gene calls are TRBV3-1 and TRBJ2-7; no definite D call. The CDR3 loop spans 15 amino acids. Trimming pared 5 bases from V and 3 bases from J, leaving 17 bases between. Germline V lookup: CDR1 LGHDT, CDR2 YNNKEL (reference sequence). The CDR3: CASSSSPITFYEQYF. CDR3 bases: TGTGCCAGCAGCTCTTCTCCGATTACTTTCTACGAGCAGTACTTC.

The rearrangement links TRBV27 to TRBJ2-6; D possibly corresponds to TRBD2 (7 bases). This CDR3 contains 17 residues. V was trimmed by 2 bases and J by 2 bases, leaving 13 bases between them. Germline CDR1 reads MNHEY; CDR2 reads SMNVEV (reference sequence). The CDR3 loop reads CASSLKGGGAGANVLTF. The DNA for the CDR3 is TGTGCCAGCAGTTTAAAGGGGGGGGGTGCTGGGGCCAACGTCCTGACTTTC.